This entry lists 2 T cell receptor beta chains sequenced from one sample in a study of blood T cells in healthy people across ages. Through a sample-barcoded 5' primer and a J-beta primer mix, a second PCR was run for roughly 6 to 12 cycles. TCRdb itself ran the 5' RACE reads through MiXCR, one entry per CDR3 protein. Among 1.5 million to 2 million distinct CDR3 sequences listed, around 40% were seen once. Material for sequencing was blood. The receptors originated from a human donor in good health.

The table lists this clonotype with a few counts. In DNA form, the CDR3 reads TGTGCCAGCAGCTTAGGGGGGAGGCCAGATACGCAGTATTTT. As protein: CASSLGGRPDTQYF. The chain employs TRBV7-2 and TRBJ2-3; the D gene is possibly TRBD2 (6 bases). Trimming cost V 1 base and J 4 bases, with 9 bases left between them. The germline V gene has CDR1 SGHTA and CDR2 FQGNSA. The CDR3 extends over 14 amino acids.

This clonotype was counted ten times or more. The germline gene is not matched at one end of the junction; a read error may be the cause. The chain carries TRBV11-2 and TRBJ2-7; D might be TRBD1 (5 bases). The CDR3 loop spans 13 amino acids. Germline CDR1 is SGHAT and CDR2 is FQNNGV. Written as DNA, the CDR3 is TGTGCCAGCAGTTTAGCAGGGATCCACGAGCAGTACTTC. Amino acid sequence: CASSLAGIHEQYF.